A selection of T cell receptor beta chains follows, all from one sample in a study of patients and donors after allogeneic stem cell transplantation. TCRdb itself ran the RT-PCR reads through MiXCR, one entry per CDR3 protein. The sample holds approximately 410,000 distinct CDR3 sequences, approximately 16% seen once. The sample taken for sequencing was blood, either unsorted or a sorted T cell fraction (not recorded which). Receptors originate from a human donor who was either an allogeneic HSCT recipient or a stem cell or donor lymphocyte infusion donor (not recorded which). It is not recorded whose cells these are; they may come from a transplant donor. CDR3s include the opening cysteine and the closing phenylalanine or tryptophan. Fields, in order: V gene, clone size, J gene, D gene, CDR3 protein, CDR3 DNA. D genes are given only for firm matches. A row's size may be missing; if present it is once, few, many or a size class.

>TRBV5-4|few|TRBJ2-3|TRBD2
CASSLERGSTVTDTQYF
TGTGCCAGCAGCTTGGAGCGGGGCAGCACAGTCACAGATACGCAGTATTTT
>TRBV20-1|-|TRBJ2-7|TRBD2
CSASRLAGPHEQYF
TGCAGTGCGTCACGACTAGCGGGGCCCCACGAGCAGTACTTC
>TRBV5-1|few|TRBJ2-7|-
CASSPTGSSYEQYF
TGCGCCAGCAGCCCGACAGGAAGCTCCTACGAGCAGTACTTC
>TRBV11-2|-|TRBJ2-1|TRBD2
CASSGSGSGRVYNEQFF
TGTGCCAGCAGCGGTAGTGGTAGCGGGAGGGTATACAATGAGCAGTTCTTC
>TRBV20-1|-|TRBJ2-2|-
CSAASGPTGELFF
TGCAGTGCTGCCAGCGGCCCCACCGGGGAGCTGTTTTTT
>TRBV7-2|-|TRBJ2-7|-
CASSLLGYRTSYEQYF
TGTGCCAGCAGCTTATTGGGTTATAGGACCTCCTACGAGCAGTACTTC
>TRBV9|-|TRBJ2-5|-
CASSAPSHGTQYF
TGTGCCAGCAGCGCCCCCTCTCACGGGACCCAGTACTTC
>TRBV18|-|TRBJ1-5|-
CASSPENQPQHF
TGTGCCAGCTCACCGGAGAATCAGCCCCAGCATTTT
>TRBV5-1|-|TRBJ2-3|TRBD2
CASSLDGLAIGTQYF
TGCGCCAGCAGCTTGGACGGACTAGCGATAGGAACGCAGTATTTT
>TRBV5-1|many|TRBJ1-2|-
CASSATVYGYTF
TGCGCCAGCAGCGCGACAGTCTATGGCTACACCTTC
>TRBV24-1|few|TRBJ2-2|-
CATSDLQRGTSTGELFF
TGTGCCACCAGTGATTTGCAACGCGGGACGTCAACCGGGGAGCTGTTTTTT
>TRBV11-3|-|TRBJ1-3|-
CASSLATSYTIYF
TGTGCCAGCAGCTTAGCCACGAGCTACACCATATATTTT
>TRBV29-1|-|TRBJ2-5|-
CSVAGLYQETQYF
TGCAGCGTTGCGGGGCTGTACCAAGAGACCCAGTACTTC
>TRBV7-2|few|TRBJ2-3|TRBD2
CASSLERLALTDTQYF
TGTGCCAGCAGCTTAGAAAGACTAGCCCTCACAGATACGCAGTATTTT
>TRBV7-9|-|TRBJ2-2|-
CASSPRGRPTGELFF
TGTGCCAGCAGCCCACGGGGCAGGCCTACCGGGGAGCTGTTTTTT
>TRBV29-1|few|TRBJ2-7|TRBD1
CSVDIRTGPQVYEQYF
TGCAGCGTTGATATAAGGACAGGTCCCCAGGTCTACGAGCAGTACTTC
>TRBV5-1|few|TRBJ2-3|TRBD2
CASSLPSGTSTDTQYF
TGCGCCAGCAGCTTACCTAGCGGGACTAGCACAGATACGCAGTATTTT
>TRBV30|few|TRBJ2-7|-
CAWMDTNYEQYF
TGTGCCTGGATGGACACCAACTACGAGCAGTACTTC
>TRBV9|few|TRBJ1-1|-
CASTQGGQLNTEAFF
TGTGCCAGCACACAAGGAGGACAGTTGAACACTGAAGCTTTCTTT
>TRBV3-1|-|TRBJ1-1|-
CASSRGRGRTTEAFF
TGTGCCAGCAGCCGGGGGCGAGGGAGGACCACTGAAGCTTTCTTT
>TRBV13|-|TRBJ2-5|-
CASSSRGVGETQYF
TGTGCCAGCAGCTCGAGGGGGGTAGGAGAGACCCAGTACTTC
>TRBV7-2|-|TRBJ1-6|TRBD1
CASSRGTGLNSPLHF
TGTGCCAGCAGCCGCGGGACAGGGCTCAATTCACCCCTCCACTTT
>TRBV6-1|few|TRBJ2-7|-
CASNQVGLSYEQYF
TGTGCCAGCAACCAAGTGGGGCTCTCCTACGAGCAGTACTTC
>TRBV20-1|-|TRBJ2-5|-
CSARPPGLQETQYF
TGCAGTGCTAGGCCGCCTGGGCTTCAAGAGACCCAGTACTTC
>TRBV6-1|many|TRBJ1-2|-
CASSDRGTGYTF
TGTGCCAGCAGTGATAGGGGGACTGGCTACACCTTC
>TRBV4-1|-|TRBJ2-7|-
CASSLAWGEGALGYEQYF
TGCGCCAGCAGTCTCGCTTGGGGGGAGGGGGCCCTGGGGTACGAGCAGTACTTC
>TRBV5-6|-|TRBJ2-2|-
CASSLAGLRTGELFF
TGTGCCAGCAGCTTGGCGGGGTTAAGGACCGGGGAGCTGTTTTTT
>TRBV20-1|-|TRBJ2-2|-
CSARKDSGELFF
TGCAGTGCCCGGAAAGACTCCGGGGAGCTGTTTTTT
>TRBV5-1|-|TRBJ1-2|TRBD1
CASSSDRVVYGYTF
TGCGCCAGCAGCTCGGACAGGGTAGTCTATGGCTACACCTTC
>TRBV5-1|few|TRBJ1-3|-
CASSWFPGNTIYF
TGCGCCAGCAGCTGGTTCCCCGGAAACACCATATATTTT
>TRBV7-9|many|TRBJ1-2|-
CASSAYTHYGYTF
TGTGCCAGCAGCGCCTATACCCACTATGGCTACACCTTC
>TRBV6-5|-|TRBJ2-7|TRBD1
CASSYTGSPGGFYEQYF
TGTGCCAGCAGTTATACGGGTTCGCCAGGGGGCTTCTACGAGCAGTACTTC
>TRBV9|once|TRBJ2-1|TRBD1
CASSVGGQGADEQFF
TGTGCCAGCAGCGTAGGTGGACAGGGGGCGGATGAGCAGTTCTTC
>TRBV19|few|TRBJ2-3|-
CASSIRSTRLEDTQYF
TGTGCCAGTAGTATCAGGTCTACCCGACTTGAAGATACGCAGTATTTT
>TRBV5-1|few|TRBJ2-7|TRBD2
CASSLRARTGGSYEQYF
TGCGCCAGCAGCTTGAGAGCCAGGACGGGGGGTTCCTACGAGCAGTACTTC
>TRBV4-2|-|TRBJ2-7|-
CASSPKSLKVVRSSYEQYF
TGTGCCAGCAGCCCTAAGAGTTTAAAGGTGGTGCGAAGCTCCTACGAGCAGTACTTC
>TRBV19|-|TRBJ2-7|TRBD1
CASSIVTGNHEQYF
TGTGCCAGTAGTATCGTGACAGGGAACCACGAGCAGTACTTC
>TRBV2|few|TRBJ2-3|-
CASSGAGKLTDTQYF
TGTGCCAGCAGTGGGGCGGGGAAACTAACAGATACGCAGTATTTT
>TRBV20-1|-|TRBJ2-7|-
CSASRFGKAYEQYF
TGCAGTGCTTCGCGCTTCGGGAAGGCCTACGAGCAGTACTTC
>TRBV6-5|-|TRBJ2-5|-
CASSYSWDISRETQYF
TGTGCCAGCAGTTACTCCTGGGACATTTCCCGAGAAACCCAGTACTTC
>TRBV7-2|many|TRBJ1-6|-
CASSLESNKRTGPLHF
TGTGCCAGCAGCTTAGAGAGTAATAAGCGGACTGGGCCCCTCCACTTT
>TRBV6-5|few|TRBJ2-5|-
CASRIGKTQYF
TGTGCCAGCCGGATTGGGAAGACCCAGTACTTC
>TRBV5-1|few|TRBJ2-3|-
CASSSRPQVADTQYF
TGCGCCAGCAGCTCAAGACCACAGGTCGCAGATACGCAGTATTTT
>TRBV7-9|-|TRBJ1-5|-
CASGEEYSNQPQHF
TGTGCCAGCGGGGAAGAATATAGCAATCAGCCCCAGCATTTT
>TRBV30|-|TRBJ2-3|-
CAWSIRGSTDTQYF
TGTGCCTGGAGTATCAGGGGATCCACAGATACGCAGTATTTT
>TRBV6-1|-|TRBJ2-1|TRBD2
CASRQAGLNYNEQFF
TGTGCCAGCAGGCAAGCGGGGCTTAACTACAATGAGCAGTTCTTC
>TRBV20-1|-|TRBJ2-3|TRBD2
CSASLSRGDTQYF
TGCAGTGCTAGTCTCTCGCGGGGGGATACGCAGTATTTT
>TRBV5-8|-|TRBJ2-3|TRBD2
CASSSLAGWDTQYF
TGTGCCAGCAGCTCATTAGCGGGATGGGATACGCAGTATTTT
>TRBV12-3/TRBV12-4|many|TRBJ2-1|-
CASSFPGPGEQFF
TGTGCCAGCAGTTTCCCGGGTCCCGGTGAGCAGTTCTTC
>TRBV5-6|-|TRBJ1-2|-
CASSLGEANYGYTF
TGTGCCAGCAGCTTGGGTGAGGCTAACTATGGCTACACCTTC
>TRBV11-1|many|TRBJ1-2|-
CASSLWPVGNGYTF
TGTGCCAGCAGCTTGTGGCCAGTCGGGAATGGCTACACCTTC
>TRBV7-9|few|TRBJ1-2|-
CASSFRDPYGYTF
TGTGCCAGCAGTTTCAGAGACCCCTATGGCTACACCTTC
>TRBV27|-|TRBJ2-7|TRBD1
CASRGGPRMGSYEQYF
TGTGCCAGCAGAGGGGGCCCCAGGATGGGGTCCTACGAGCAGTACTTC
>TRBV6-1|many|TRBJ2-3|-
CASSRGPSFDTQYF
TGTGCCAGCAGTCGGGGGCCTTCTTTCGATACGCAGTATTTT
>TRBV5-1|few|TRBJ2-7|-
CASSLGHTTGYEQYF
TGCGCCAGCAGCTTGGGACACACGACCGGCTACGAGCAGTACTTC
>TRBV7-3|-|TRBJ2-3|TRBD2
CASSPNRRTSGVPDTQYF
TGTGCCAGCAGCCCAAACCGGAGGACTAGCGGGGTACCAGATACGCAGTATTTT
>TRBV10-3|-|TRBJ1-2|-
CAISEVGYGYTF
TGTGCCATCAGTGAAGTAGGGTATGGCTACACCTTC
>TRBV4-1|-|TRBJ2-2|TRBD2
CASSEVLAGFWTGELFF
TGCGCCAGCAGCGAAGTACTAGCGGGGTTCTGGACCGGGGAGCTGTTTTTT
>TRBV7-6|-|TRBJ2-5|TRBD2
CASSRIAGRTFGETQYF
TGTGCCAGCAGCAGAATAGCGGGGCGGACTTTCGGGGAGACCCAGTACTTC